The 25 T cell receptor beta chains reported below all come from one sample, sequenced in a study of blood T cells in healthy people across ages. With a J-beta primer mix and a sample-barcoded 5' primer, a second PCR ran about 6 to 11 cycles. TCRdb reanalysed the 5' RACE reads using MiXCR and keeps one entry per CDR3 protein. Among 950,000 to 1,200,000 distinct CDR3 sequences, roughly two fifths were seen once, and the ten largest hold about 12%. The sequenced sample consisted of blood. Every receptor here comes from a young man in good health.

This CDR3 reads CASSTGRTAKNIQYF. The CDR3 DNA sequence: TGTGCCAGCAGTACGGGCAGGACGGCCAAAAACATTCAGTACTTC. The V call is TRBV6-6, the J call TRBJ2-7; D is undetermined. With the DNA end fitting TRBJ2-4 better, the J assignment may be wrong. The germline gives CDR1 MNHNY, CDR2 SVGAGI (reference sequence). The CDR3 runs 15 residues.

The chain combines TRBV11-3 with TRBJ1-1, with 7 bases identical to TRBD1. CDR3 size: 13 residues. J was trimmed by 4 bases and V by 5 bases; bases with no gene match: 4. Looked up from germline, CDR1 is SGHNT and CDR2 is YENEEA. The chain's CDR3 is CASSKTGSTEAFF. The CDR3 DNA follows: TGTGCCAGCAGCAAGACAGGGTCCACTGAAGCTTTCTTT.

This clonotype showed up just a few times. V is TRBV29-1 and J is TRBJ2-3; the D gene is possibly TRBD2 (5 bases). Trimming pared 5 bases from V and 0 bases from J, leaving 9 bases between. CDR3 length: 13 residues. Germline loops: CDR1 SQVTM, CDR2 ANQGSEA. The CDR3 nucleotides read TGCAGCGTTCCCCGGGGAAGCACAGATACGCAGTATTTT. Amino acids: CSVPRGSTDTQYF.

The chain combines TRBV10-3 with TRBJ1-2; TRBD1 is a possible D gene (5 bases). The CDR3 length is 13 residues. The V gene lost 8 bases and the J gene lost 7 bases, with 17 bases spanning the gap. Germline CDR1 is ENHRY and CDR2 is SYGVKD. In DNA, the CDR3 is TGTGCCATCTCTTTGGGCAGGGAGAGTGGCTACACCTTC. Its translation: CAISLGRESGYTF.

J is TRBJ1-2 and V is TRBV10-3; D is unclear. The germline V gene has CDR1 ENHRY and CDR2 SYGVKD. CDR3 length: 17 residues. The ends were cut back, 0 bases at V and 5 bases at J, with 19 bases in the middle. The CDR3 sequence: CAISESPGEALGYGYTF. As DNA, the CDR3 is TGTGCCATCAGTGAGTCGCCCGGAGAGGCCCTTGGGTATGGCTACACCTTC.

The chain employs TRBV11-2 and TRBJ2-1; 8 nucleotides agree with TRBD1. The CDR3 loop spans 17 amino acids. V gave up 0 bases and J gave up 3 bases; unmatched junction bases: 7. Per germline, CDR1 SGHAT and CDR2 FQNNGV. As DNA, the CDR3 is TGTGCCAGCAGCTTAGATTTGAACAGGGGGGTCTACAATGAGCAGTTCTTC. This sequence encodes CASSLDLNRGVYNEQFF.

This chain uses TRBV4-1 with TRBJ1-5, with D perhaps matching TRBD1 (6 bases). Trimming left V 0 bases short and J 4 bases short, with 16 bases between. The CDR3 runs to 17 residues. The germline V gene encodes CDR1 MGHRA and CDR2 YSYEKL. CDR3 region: CASSQDGRSRGNQPQHF. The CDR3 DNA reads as TGCGCCAGCAGCCAAGATGGTAGGAGCAGGGGAAATCAGCCCCAGCATTTT.

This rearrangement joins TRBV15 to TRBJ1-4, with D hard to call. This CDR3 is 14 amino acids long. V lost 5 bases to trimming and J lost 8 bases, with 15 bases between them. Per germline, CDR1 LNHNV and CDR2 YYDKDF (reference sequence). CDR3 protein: CATSDLGSDEKLFF. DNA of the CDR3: TGTGCCACCAGCGACCTGGGAAGTGACGAAAAACTGTTTTTT.

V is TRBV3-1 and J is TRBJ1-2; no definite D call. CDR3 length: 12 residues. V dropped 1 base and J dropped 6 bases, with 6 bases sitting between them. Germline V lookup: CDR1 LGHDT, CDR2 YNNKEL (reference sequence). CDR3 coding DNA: TGTGCCAGCAGCCAAGGGGAGGATGGCTACACCTTC. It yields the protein CASSQGEDGYTF.

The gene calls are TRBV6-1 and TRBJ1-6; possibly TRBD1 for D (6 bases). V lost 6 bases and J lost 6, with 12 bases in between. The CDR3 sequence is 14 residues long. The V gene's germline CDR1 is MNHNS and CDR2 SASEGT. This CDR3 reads CASSGLGGNSPLHF. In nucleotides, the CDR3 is TGTGCCAGCAGCGGTTTAGGGGGTAATTCACCCCTCCACTTT.

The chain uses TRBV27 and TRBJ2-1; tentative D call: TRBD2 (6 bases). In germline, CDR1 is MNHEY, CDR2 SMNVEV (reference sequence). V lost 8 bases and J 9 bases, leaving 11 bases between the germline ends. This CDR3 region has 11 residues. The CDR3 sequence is CASVRGPEQFF. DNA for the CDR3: TGTGCCAGCGTGCGGGGTCCTGAGCAGTTCTTC.

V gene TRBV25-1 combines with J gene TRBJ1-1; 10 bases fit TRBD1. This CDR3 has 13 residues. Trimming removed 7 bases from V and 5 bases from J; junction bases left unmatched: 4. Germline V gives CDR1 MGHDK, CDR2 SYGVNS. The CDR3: CASTRTGGTEAFF. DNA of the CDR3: TGTGCCAGCACCCGGACAGGGGGAACTGAAGCTTTCTTT.

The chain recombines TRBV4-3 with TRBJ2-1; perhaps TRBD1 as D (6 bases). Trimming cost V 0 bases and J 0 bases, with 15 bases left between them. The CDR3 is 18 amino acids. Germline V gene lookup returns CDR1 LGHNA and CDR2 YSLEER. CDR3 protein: CASSQDWTEVSSYNEQFF. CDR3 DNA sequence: TGCGCCAGCAGCCAAGATTGGACAGAAGTAAGCTCCTACAATGAGCAGTTCTTC.

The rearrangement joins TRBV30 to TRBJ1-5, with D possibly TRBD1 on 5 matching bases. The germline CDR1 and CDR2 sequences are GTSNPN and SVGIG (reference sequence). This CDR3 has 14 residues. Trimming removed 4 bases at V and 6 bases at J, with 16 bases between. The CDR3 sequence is CAWKGPLAGQPQHF. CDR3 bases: TGTGCCTGGAAGGGGCCCCTTGCTGGTCAGCCCCAGCATTTT.

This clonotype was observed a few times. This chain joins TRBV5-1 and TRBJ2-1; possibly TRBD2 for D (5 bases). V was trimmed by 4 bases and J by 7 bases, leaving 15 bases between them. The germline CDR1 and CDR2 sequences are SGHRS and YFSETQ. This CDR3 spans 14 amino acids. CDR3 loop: CASSVEGLANEQFF. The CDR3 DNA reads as TGCGCCAGCAGCGTCGAGGGTTTGGCGAATGAGCAGTTCTTC.

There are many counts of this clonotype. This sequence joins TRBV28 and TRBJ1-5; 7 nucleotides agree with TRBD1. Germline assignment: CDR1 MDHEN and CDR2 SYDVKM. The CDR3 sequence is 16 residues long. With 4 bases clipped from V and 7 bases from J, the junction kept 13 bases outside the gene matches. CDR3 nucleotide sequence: TGTGCCAGCAGTTCCGACAGGGCATTAACCCACCAGCCCCAGCATTTT. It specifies CASSSDRALTHQPQHF.

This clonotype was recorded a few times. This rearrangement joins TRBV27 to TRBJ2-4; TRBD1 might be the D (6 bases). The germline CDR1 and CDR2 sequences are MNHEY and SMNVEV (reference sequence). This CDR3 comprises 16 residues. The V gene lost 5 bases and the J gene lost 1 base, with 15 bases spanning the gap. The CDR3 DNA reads TGTGCCAGCAGTCTTTCCTCCACAGGGGCCAAAAACATTCAGTACTTC. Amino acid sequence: CASSLSSTGAKNIQYF.

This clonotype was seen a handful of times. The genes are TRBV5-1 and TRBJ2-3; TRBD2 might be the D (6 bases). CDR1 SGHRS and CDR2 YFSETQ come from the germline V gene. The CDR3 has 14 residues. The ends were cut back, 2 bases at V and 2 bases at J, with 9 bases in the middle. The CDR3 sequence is CASSFSSVTDTQYF. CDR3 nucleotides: TGCGCCAGCAGCTTTTCTAGCGTCACAGATACGCAGTATTTT.

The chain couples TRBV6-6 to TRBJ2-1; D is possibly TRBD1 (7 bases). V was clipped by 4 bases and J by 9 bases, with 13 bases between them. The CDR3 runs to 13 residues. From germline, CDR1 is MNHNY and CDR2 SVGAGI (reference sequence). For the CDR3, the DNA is TGTGCCAGCAGTTTGGAGGGGGCATTTGAGCAGTTCTTC. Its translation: CASSLEGAFEQFF.

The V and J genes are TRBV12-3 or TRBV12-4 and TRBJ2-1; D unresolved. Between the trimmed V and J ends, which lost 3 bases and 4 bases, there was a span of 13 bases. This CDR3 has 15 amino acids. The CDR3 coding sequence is TGTGCCAGCAGTTTTTCAGGTTCCGCTTACAATGAGCAGTTCTTC. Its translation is CASSFSGSAYNEQFF.

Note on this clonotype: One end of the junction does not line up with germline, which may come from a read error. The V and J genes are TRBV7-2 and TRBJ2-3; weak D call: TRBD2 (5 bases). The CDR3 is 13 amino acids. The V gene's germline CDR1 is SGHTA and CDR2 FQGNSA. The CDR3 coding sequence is TGCGCCAGCAGCTTAGCGATGGAGAATACGCAGTATTTT. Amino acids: CASSLAMENTQYF.

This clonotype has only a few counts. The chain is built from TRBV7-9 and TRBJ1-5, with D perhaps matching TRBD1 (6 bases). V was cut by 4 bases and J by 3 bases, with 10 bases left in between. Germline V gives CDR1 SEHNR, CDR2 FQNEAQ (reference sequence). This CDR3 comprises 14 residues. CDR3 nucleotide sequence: TGTGCCAGCAGCTCATCAGGGGACAATCAGCCCCAGCATTTT. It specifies CASSSSGDNQPQHF.

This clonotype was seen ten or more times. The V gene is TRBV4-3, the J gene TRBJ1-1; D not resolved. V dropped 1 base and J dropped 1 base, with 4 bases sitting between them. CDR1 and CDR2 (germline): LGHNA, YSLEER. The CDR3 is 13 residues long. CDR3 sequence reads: CASSQAGNTEAFF. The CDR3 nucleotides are TGCGCCAGCAGCCAAGCGGGGAACACTGAAGCTTTCTTT.

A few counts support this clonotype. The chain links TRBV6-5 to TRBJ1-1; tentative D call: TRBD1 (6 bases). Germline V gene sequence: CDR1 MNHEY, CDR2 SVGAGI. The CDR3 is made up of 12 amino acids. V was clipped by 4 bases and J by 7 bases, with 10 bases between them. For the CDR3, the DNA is TGTGCCAGCAGTTTCCAGACAGGTGAAGCTTTCTTT. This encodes CASSFQTGEAFF.

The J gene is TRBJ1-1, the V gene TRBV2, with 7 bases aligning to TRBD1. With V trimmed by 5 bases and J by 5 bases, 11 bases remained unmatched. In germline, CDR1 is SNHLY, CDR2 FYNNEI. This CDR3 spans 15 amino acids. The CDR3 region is CASSPGGGPRTEAFF. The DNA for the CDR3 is TGTGCCAGCAGTCCAGGGGGGGGGCCTCGGACTGAAGCTTTCTTT.